Following are 18 T cell receptor beta chains from one sample sequenced in a study of shared clonotypes between healthy human individuals. Sequencing used immunoSEQ multiplex PCR; TCRdb keeps in-frame clones, though not all of them. The data show about 2.4 million clones, 93% seen once. The source material was naive CD4+ T cells from PBMCs. Noted subset: CD45RA+ positively selected. These receptors all stem from a man aged 18-30 years in good health. Some clones in this sample may be carry-over from other donors' samples.

The chain links TRBV7-9 to TRBJ1-2, with 12 bases that match TRBD1. The CDR3 has 15 residues. The germline gives CDR1 SEHNR, CDR2 FQNEAQ (reference sequence). V lost 7 bases and J lost 8; bases outside the gene matches: 11. CDR3 nucleotides: TGTGCCAGCACGACCGGGACAGGGGGCCTAAAAGGCTACACCTTC. This encodes CASTTGTGGLKGYTF.

This rearrangement joins TRBV2 to TRBJ2-1, with 8 bases lining up with TRBD2. V gave up 6 bases and J gave up 0 bases; unmatched junction bases: 10. Germline CDR1 reads SNHLY; CDR2 reads FYNNEI. This CDR3 spans 17 amino acids. The CDR3 protein is CASSPKLAASSYNEQFF. The DNA of the CDR3 is TGTGCCAGCAGCCCCAAACTAGCGGCCTCCTCCTACAATGAGCAGTTCTTC.

This clone was seen once. The chain uses TRBV7-9 and TRBJ2-7; 10 bases are shared with TRBD1. The V and J ends lost 3 bases and 5 bases, in that order; junction bases with no gene match: 7. CDR3 size: 15 residues. Germline V gives CDR1 SEHNR, CDR2 FQNEAQ (reference sequence). Here the CDR3 DNA reads TGTGCCAGCAGCTTCTTCGGGACAGGGGATCACGAGCAGTACTTC. Translation gives CASSFFGTGDHEQYF.

This sequence joins TRBV6-5 and TRBJ1-5; possibly TRBD1 for D (5 bases). CDR1 is MNHEY and CDR2 is SVGAGI in the germline V gene. The CDR3 consists of 13 residues. V gave up 4 bases and J gave up 7 bases, with 11 bases separating them. CDR3 protein: CASSSGLLQPQHF. The DNA of the CDR3 is TGTGCCAGCAGTTCAGGGCTTTTACAGCCCCAGCATTTT.

The chain uses TRBV11-2 and TRBJ1-1; TRBD1 is a possible D gene (6 bases). V gave up 5 bases and J gave up 5 bases, with 18 bases separating them. Germline V gene lookup returns CDR1 SGHAT and CDR2 FQNNGV. This CDR3 comprises 15 residues. The chain's CDR3 is CASSLTQGRYTEAFF. The DNA of the CDR3 is TGTGCCAGCAGCCTGACACAGGGACGTTATACTGAAGCTTTCTTT.

The V and J genes are TRBV5-1 and TRBJ2-6; perhaps TRBD2 as D (5 bases). The length of the CDR3 is 15 residues. Germline lookup yields CDR1 SGHRS and CDR2 YFSETQ. V was trimmed by 6 bases and J by 0 bases, leaving 10 bases between them. This chain's CDR3 is CASTPGNSGANVLTF. The CDR3, as DNA: TGCGCCAGCACCCCGGGAAACTCTGGGGCCAACGTCCTGACTTTC.

This clone was seen just once. The chain combines TRBV5-6 with TRBJ2-1, with 8 bases fitting TRBD1. V dropped 4 bases and J dropped 6; count of bases not matched to a gene: 9. The CDR3 sequence is 15 residues long. Germline V gene sequence: CDR1 SGHDT, CDR2 YYEEEE. The CDR3 region is CASSLLTGEFNEQFF. CDR3 sequence (DNA): TGTGCCAGCAGCCTCCTGACAGGGGAATTCAATGAGCAGTTCTTC.

This rearrangement joins TRBV2 to TRBJ2-4, with TRBD2 matching over 8 bases. Germline V lookup: CDR1 SNHLY, CDR2 FYNNEI. The J segment lost 8 bases and the V segment lost 4 bases, leaving 13 bases of the junction unmatched. The CDR3 extends over 16 amino acids. The CDR3 nucleotides read TGTGCCAGCAGTGGGCCGGGCCCGGGAGGGGGACACATTCAGTACTTC. Protein: CASSGPGPGGGHIQYF.

This clone came up a few times. The chain joins TRBV5-6 to TRBJ1-1; the D is unclear. This CDR3 is 13 amino acids long. Germline V gene sequence: CDR1 SGHDT, CDR2 YYEEEE. Trimming took off 2 bases at V and 4 bases at J, with 9 bases between the two ends. The CDR3 here is CASSFSVFTEAFF. The CDR3 coding sequence is TGTGCCAGCAGCTTCTCCGTATTCACTGAAGCTTTCTTT.

This sequence joins TRBV6-6 and TRBJ2-1, with D tentatively TRBD1 (6 bases). This CDR3 region has 15 residues. CDR1 MNHNY and CDR2 SVGAGI come from the germline V gene (reference sequence). V was clipped by 6 bases and J by 6 bases, with 18 bases between them. This CDR3 is CASRTTGTPVNEQFF. The CDR3 DNA sequence: TGTGCCAGCAGGACCACCGGGACACCGGTCAATGAGCAGTTCTTC.

Points on this clone: Additional DNA sequences in this sample encode the identical CDR3. V is TRBV9 and J is TRBJ1-5; no reliable D call. The length of the CDR3 is 15 residues. The germline gives CDR1 SGDLS, CDR2 YYNGEE. Trimming cost V 0 bases and J 2 bases, with 9 bases left between them. DNA of the CDR3: TGTGCCAGCAGCGTAGGTTCAGGTGGCAATCAGCCCCAGCATTTT. This sequence encodes CASSVGSGGNQPQHF.

The chain couples TRBV5-1 to TRBJ2-3, with a weak D call TRBD1 (6 bases). This CDR3 is 16 amino acids long. Germline V lookup: CDR1 SGHRS, CDR2 YFSETQ. Trimming removed 0 bases at V and 3 bases at J, with 14 bases between. The CDR3 region is CASSLGSSQGTDTQYF. CDR3 nucleotide sequence: TGCGCCAGCAGCTTGGGGTCCTCCCAGGGGACAGATACGCAGTATTTT.

This chain uses TRBV6-6 with TRBJ1-5; D not resolved. CDR3 length: 15 residues. Germline V CDR1 and CDR2: MNHNY, SVGAGI (reference sequence). V lost 8 bases to trimming and J lost 0 bases, with 14 bases between them. The CDR3 DNA reads TGTGCCAGCCGGACCGAAGGTTGTAGCAATCAGCCCCAGCATTTT. It specifies CASRTEGCSNQPQHF.

The rearrangement links TRBV25-1 to TRBJ2-3; 8 positions agree with TRBD1. This CDR3 contains 14 residues. The V gene's germline CDR1 is MGHDK and CDR2 SYGVNS. V lost 4 bases to trimming and J lost 5 bases; unmatched junction nucleotides: 5. CDR3 sequence (DNA): TGTGCCAGCAGTGTTCCAGGGGGCAGAGATACGCAGTATTTT. It translates to CASSVPGGRDTQYF. Full variable domain (remainder filled in from reference TRBV25-1 and TRBJ2-3): EADIYQTPRYLVIGTGKKITLECSQTMGHDKMYWYQQDPGMELHLIHYSYGVNSTEKGDLSSESTVSRIRTEHFPLTLESARPSHTSQYLCASSVPGGRDTQYFGPGTRLTVL.

The genes are TRBV10-3 and TRBJ1-1, with 7 bases matching TRBD1. This CDR3 contains 18 residues. Germline CDR1 ENHRY, CDR2 SYGVKD. The V gene end was trimmed by 3 bases and the J gene end by 4 bases; junction bases not matched to a gene: 17. CDR3 bases: TGTGCCATCAGTGAAGGGCAGGGGGTGCGTCCTAGGAGCACTGAAGCTTTCTTT. Translation gives CAISEGQGVRPRSTEAFF.

The chain combines TRBV19 with TRBJ2-1; 7 positions agree with TRBD1. Trimming at V came to 6 bases and at J to 5 bases, leaving 10 bases not matched to a gene. Germline-derived CDR1 and CDR2 are LNHDA and SQIVND (reference sequence). The CDR3 covers 15 residues. CDR3 nucleotides: TGTGCCAGTAGACCCACAGACAGGGTCCACAATGAGCAGTTCTTC. This encodes CASRPTDRVHNEQFF.

The chain combines TRBV7-2 with TRBJ1-3, with 7 bases identical to TRBD1. This CDR3 is 17 amino acids long. With V trimmed by 5 bases and J by 1 base, 11 bases remained unmatched. Germline lookup yields CDR1 SGHTA and CDR2 FQGNSA. CDR3 amino acids: CASSAALGGQSGNTIYF. In DNA, the CDR3 is TGTGCCAGCAGCGCGGCCCTAGGGGGCCAATCTGGAAACACCATATATTTT.

V and J are TRBV25-1 and TRBJ2-4; TRBD2 matches at 8 bases. The length of the CDR3 is 13 residues. Germline CDR1 reads MGHDK; CDR2 reads SYGVNS. Unmatched junction bases numbered 3, after V lost 7 bases and J lost 4 bases. The CDR3 bases are TGTGCCAGCAAGGGACTAGAGAAAAACATTCAGTACTTC. Protein sequence: CASKGLEKNIQYF.